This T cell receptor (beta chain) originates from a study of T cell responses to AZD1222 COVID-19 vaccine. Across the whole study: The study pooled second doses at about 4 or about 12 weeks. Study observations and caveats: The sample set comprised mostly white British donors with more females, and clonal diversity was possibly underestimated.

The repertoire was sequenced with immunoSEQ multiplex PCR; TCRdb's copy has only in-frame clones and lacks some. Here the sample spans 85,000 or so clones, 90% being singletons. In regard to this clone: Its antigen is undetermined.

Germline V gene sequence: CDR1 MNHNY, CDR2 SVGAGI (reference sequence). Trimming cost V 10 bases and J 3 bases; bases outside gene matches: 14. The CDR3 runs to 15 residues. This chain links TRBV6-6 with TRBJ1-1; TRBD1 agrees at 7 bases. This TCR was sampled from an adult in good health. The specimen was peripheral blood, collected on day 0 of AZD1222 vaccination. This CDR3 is CATRDRVGEDTEAFF. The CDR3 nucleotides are TGTGCCACCCGGGACAGAGTAGGCGAGGACACTGAAGCTTTCTTT.